This record looks at one T cell receptor (beta chain) sequence and its context. This sample includes further DNA sequences coding for the same CDR3. The CDR3 contains 14 residues. V trimming: 4 bases; J trimming: 4 bases; junction bases outside the gene matches: 3. Germline CDR1 SGHTA, CDR2 FQGTGA. Some clones are missing from TCRdb's copy, which holds only in-frame ones; the method was immunoSEQ multiplex PCR. The sample records some 2.1 million clones, about 95% being singletons. Cells designated naive CD8 were CD45RO-negative and were positively selected for CCR7, with terminally differentiated effector memory CD45RA+ cells excluded. The entry originates in a study of shared clonotypes between healthy human individuals.

The source of this sequence is a man between 18 and 35 years old in good health. Sequencing was performed on naive CD8+ T cells sorted from blood. The V call is TRBV7-3, the J call TRBJ2-2, with 7 bases identical to TRBD2. The CDR3 spells CASSSTGGTGELFF. CDR3 sequence (DNA): TGTGCCAGCAGCTCTACGGGGGGCACCGGGGAGCTGTTTTTT.